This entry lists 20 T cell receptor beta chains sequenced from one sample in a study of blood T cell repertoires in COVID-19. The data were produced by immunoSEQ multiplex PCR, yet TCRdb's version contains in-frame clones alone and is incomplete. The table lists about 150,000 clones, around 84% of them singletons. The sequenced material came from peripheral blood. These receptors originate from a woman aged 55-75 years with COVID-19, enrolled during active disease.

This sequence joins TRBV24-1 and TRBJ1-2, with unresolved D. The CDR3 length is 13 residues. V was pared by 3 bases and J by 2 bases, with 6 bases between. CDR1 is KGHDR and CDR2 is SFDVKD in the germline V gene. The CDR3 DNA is TGTGCCACCAGTGATGGCCCAAACTATGGCTACACCTTC. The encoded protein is CATSDGPNYGYTF.

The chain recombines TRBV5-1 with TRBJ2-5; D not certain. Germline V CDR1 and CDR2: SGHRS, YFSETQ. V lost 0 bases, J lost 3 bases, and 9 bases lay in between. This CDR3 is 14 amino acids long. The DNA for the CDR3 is TGCGCCAGCAGCTTGGCCCCCACTGAAGAGACCCAGTACTTC. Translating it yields CASSLAPTEETQYF.

CDR3 amino acids: CASSLTGGGTEAFF. In nucleotides, the CDR3 is TGTGCCAGCAGCTTGACAGGCGGTGGCACTGAAGCTTTCTTT. The chain joins TRBV5-5 to TRBJ1-1; tentative D call: TRBD1 (5 bases). Trimming left V 1 base short and J 4 bases short, with 11 bases between. The CDR3 contains 14 residues. CDR1 is SGHKS, CDR2 YYEKEE, per germline (reference sequence).

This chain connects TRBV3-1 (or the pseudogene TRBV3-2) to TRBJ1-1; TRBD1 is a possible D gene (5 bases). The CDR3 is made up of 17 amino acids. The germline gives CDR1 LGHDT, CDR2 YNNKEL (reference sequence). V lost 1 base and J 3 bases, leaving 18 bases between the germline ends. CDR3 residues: CASSQVAGRGRDTEAFF. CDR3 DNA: TGTGCCAGCAGCCAAGTCGCTGGTAGGGGCAGGGACACTGAAGCTTTCTTT.

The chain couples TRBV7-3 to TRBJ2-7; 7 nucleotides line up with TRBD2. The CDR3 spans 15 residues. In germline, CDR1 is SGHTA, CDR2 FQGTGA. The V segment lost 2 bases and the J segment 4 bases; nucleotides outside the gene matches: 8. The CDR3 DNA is TGTGCCAGCAGCTTATTGGGAGGGGAGGGTTACGAGCAGTACTTC. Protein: CASSLLGGEGYEQYF.

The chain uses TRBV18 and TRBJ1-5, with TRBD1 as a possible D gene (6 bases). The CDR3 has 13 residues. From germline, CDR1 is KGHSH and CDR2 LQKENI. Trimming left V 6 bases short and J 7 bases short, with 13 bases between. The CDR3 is CASSPGGQQPQHF. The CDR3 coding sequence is TGTGCCAGCTCGCCGGGGGGGCAACAGCCCCAGCATTTT.

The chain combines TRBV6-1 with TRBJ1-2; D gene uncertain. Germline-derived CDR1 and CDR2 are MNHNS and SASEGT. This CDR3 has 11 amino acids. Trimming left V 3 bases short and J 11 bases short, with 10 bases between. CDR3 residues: CASSDGPGYTF. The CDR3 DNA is TGTGCCAGCAGTGATGGGCCGGGGTACACCTTC.

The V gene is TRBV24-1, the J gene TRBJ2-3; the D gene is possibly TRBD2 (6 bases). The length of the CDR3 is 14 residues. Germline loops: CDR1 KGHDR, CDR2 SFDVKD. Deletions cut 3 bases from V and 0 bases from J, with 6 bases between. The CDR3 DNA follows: TGTGCCACCAGTGATAGCGGGAGCACAGATACGCAGTATTTT. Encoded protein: CATSDSGSTDTQYF.

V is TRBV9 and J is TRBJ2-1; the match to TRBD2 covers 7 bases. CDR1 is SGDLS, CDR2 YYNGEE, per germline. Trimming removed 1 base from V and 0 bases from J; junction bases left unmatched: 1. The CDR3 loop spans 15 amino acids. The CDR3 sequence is CASSVSGISYNEQFF. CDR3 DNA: TGTGCCAGCAGCGTAAGCGGGATCTCCTACAATGAGCAGTTCTTC. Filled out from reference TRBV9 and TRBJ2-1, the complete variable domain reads DSGVTQTPKHLITATGQRVTLRCSPRSGDLSVYWYQQSLDQGLQFLIQYYNGEERAKGNILERFSAQQFPDLHSELNLSSLELGDSALYFCASSVSGISYNEQFFGPGTRLTVL.

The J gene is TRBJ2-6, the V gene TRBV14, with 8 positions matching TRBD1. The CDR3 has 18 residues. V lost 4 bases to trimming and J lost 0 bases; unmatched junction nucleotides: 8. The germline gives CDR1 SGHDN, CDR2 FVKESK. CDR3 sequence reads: CASSRLQGAYSGANVLTF. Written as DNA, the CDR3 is TGTGCCAGCAGCCGACTTCAGGGGGCCTACTCTGGGGCCAACGTCCTGACTTTC.

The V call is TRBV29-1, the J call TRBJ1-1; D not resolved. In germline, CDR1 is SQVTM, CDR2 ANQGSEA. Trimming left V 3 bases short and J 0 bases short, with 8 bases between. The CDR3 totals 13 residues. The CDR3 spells CSVDVLLNTEAFF. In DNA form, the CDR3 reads TGCAGCGTTGACGTCCTACTGAACACTGAAGCTTTCTTT.

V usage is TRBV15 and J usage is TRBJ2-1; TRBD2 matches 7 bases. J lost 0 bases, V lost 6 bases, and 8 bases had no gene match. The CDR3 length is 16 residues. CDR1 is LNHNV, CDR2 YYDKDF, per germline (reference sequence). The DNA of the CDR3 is TGTGCCACCAGGATTCGCGGGGGATCCTCCTACAATGAGCAGTTCTTC. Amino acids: CATRIRGGSSYNEQFF.

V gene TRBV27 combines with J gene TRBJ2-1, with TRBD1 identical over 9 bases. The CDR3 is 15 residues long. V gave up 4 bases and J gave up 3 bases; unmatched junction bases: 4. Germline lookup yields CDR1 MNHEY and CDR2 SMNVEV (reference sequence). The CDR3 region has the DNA TGTGCCAGCAGTTCGGGACAGGGCCTCTACAATGAGCAGTTCTTC. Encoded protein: CASSSGQGLYNEQFF.

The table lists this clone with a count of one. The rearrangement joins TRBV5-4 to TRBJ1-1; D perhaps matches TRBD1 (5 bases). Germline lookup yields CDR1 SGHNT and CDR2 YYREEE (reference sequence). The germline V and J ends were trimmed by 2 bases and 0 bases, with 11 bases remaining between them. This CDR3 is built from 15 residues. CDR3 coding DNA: TGTGCCAGCAGCTTAAGGACACTACTGAACACTGAAGCTTTCTTT. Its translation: CASSLRTLLNTEAFF. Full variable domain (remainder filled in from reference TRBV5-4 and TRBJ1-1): ETGVTQSPTHLIKTRGQQVTLRCSSQSGHNTVSWYQQALGQGPQFIFQYYREEENGRGNFPPRFSGLQFPNYSSELNVNALELDDSALYLCASSLRTLLNTEAFFGQGTRLTVV.

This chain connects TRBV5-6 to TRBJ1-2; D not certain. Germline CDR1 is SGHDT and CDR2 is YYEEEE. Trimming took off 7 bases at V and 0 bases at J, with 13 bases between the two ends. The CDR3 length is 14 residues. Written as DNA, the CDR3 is TGTGCCAGCTCCGAGGGTTTTCCTAACTATGGCTACACCTTC. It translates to CASSEGFPNYGYTF.

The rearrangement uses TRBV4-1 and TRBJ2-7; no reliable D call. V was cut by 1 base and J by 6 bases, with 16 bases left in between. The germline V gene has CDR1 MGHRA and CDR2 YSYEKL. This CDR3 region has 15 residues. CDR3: CASSQAALESAEQYF. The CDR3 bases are TGCGCCAGCAGCCAAGCAGCCCTAGAGTCCGCCGAGCAGTACTTC.

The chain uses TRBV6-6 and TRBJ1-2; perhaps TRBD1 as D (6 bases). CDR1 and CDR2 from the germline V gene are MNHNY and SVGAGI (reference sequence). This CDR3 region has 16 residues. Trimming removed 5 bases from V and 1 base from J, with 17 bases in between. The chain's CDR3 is CASSPEQGRYNYGYTF. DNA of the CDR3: TGTGCCAGCAGTCCCGAACAGGGTAGATATAACTATGGCTACACCTTC.

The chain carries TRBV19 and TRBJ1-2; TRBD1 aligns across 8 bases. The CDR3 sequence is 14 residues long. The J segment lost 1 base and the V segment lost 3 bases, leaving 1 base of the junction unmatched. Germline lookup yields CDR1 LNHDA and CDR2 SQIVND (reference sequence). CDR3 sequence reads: CASSMGQVNYGYTF. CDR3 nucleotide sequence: TGTGCCAGTAGTATGGGACAGGTTAACTATGGCTACACCTTC.

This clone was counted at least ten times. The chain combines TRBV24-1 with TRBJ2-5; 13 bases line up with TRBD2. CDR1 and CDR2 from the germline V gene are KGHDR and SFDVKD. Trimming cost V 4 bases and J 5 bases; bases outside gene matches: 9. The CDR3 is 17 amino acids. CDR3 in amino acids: CATSEGTSGRAGETQYF. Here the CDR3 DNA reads TGTGCCACCAGTGAGGGAACTAGCGGGAGGGCCGGGGAGACCCAGTACTTC.

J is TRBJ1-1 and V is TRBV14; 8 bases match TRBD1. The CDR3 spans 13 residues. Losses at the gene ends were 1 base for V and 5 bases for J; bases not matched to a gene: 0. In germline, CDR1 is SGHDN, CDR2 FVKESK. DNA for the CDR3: TGTGCCAGCAGCCAAGGGACAGGGACTGAAGCTTTCTTT. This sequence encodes CASSQGTGTEAFF.